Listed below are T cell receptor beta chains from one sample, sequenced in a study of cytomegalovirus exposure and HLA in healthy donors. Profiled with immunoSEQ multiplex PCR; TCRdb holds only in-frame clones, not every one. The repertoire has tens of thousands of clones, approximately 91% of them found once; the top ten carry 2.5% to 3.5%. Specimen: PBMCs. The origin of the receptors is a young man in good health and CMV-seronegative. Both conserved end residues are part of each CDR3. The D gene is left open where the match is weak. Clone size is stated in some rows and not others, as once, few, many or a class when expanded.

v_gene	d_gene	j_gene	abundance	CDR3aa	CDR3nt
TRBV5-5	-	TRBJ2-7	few	CASSVSSYEQYF	TGTGCCAGCAGCGTGAGCTCCTACGAGCAGTACTTC
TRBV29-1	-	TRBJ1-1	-	CSAKYSKFYTEAFF	TGCAGCGCTAAATACAGCAAATTTTACACTGAAGCTTTCTTT
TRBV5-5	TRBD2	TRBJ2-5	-	CASSLGLAGGYQETQYF	TGTGCCAGCAGCCTAGGACTAGCGGGAGGGTATCAAGAGACCCAGTACTTC
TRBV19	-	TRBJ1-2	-	CASSHWAAGYTF	TGTGCCAGTAGCCACTGGGCAGCTGGCTACACCTTC
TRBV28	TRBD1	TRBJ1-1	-	CASDRGGTEAFF	TGTGCCAGTGACAGGGGAGGGACTGAAGCTTTCTTT
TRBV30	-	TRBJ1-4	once	CAWTRATNEKLFF	TGTGCCTGGACACGGGCAACTAATGAAAAACTGTTTTTT
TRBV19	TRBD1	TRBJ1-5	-	CASSMRQGEGHF	TGTGCCAGTAGTATGCGACAGGGAGAAGGGCATTTT
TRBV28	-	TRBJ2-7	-	CASSPRSALPREQYF	TGTGCCAGCAGCCCCCGTTCCGCCCTTCCGCGGGAGCAGTACTTC
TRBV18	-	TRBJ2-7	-	CASSPTAGRRQAYEQYF	TGTGCCAGCTCACCTACCGCCGGCCGGCGACAGGCCTACGAGCAGTACTTC
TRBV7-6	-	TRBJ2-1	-	CASGDSTGDYNEQFF	TGTGCCAGCGGGGACTCGACGGGAGACTACAATGAGCAGTTCTTC
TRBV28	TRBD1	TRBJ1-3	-	CASGSTGGPGNTIYF	TGTGCCAGCGGTTCTACAGGGGGGCCTGGAAACACCATATATTTT
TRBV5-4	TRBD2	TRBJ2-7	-	CASSSGTSDYEQYF	TGTGCCAGCAGCTCCGGGACTAGCGACTACGAGCAGTACTTC
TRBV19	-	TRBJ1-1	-	CASSTLPENTEAFF	TGTGCCAGTAGCACCCTCCCAGAGAACACTGAAGCTTTCTTT
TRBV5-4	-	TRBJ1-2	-	CASNISPTGYYGYTF	TGTGCCAGCAACATCTCGCCGACAGGATACTATGGCTACACCTTC
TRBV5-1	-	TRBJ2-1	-	CASGTGTDNEQFF	TGCGCCAGCGGAACGGGAACGGACAATGAGCAGTTCTTC
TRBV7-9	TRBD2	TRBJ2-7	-	CASSTGGGHSYEQYF	TGTGCCAGCAGCACCGGGGGGGGTCACTCCTACGAGCAGTACTTC
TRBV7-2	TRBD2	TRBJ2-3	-	CASSKTSGGSDTQYF	TGTGCCAGCAGCAAAACTAGCGGAGGGTCAGATACGCAGTATTTT
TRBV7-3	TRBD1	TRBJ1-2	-	CASSLGQGGGYTF	TGTGCCAGCAGCTTAGGACAGGGGGGTGGCTACACCTTC
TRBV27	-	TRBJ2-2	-	CASSFGGSLNTGELFF	TGTGCCAGCAGTTTTGGTGGGAGTTTGAACACTGGGGAGCTGTTTTTT
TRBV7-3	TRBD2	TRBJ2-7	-	CASSLVGTSLYEQYF	TGTGCCAGCAGCTTAGTAGGGACTAGCCTCTACGAGCAGTACTTC
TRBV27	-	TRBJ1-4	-	CASSLSGAGQLFF	TGTGCCAGCAGTTTATCTGGGGCAGGCCAACTGTTTTTT
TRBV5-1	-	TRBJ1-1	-	CASSFPGPEAFF	TGCGCCAGCAGCTTCCCTGGGCCTGAAGCTTTCTTT
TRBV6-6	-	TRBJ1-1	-	CASSSDWGEAFF	TGTGCCAGCAGTTCGGACTGGGGTGAAGCTTTCTTT
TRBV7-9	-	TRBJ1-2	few	CASSFIQGGYTF	TGTGCCAGCAGCTTTATCCAGGGTGGCTACACCTTC
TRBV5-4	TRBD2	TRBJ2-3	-	CASSPGPGTSSDTQYF	TGTGCCAGCAGCCCCGGACCCGGGACTAGCTCAGATACGCAGTATTTT
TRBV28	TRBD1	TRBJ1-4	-	CASSSPRTGRGEKLFF	TGTGCCAGCAGTTCACCGAGGACAGGGAGAGGTGAAAAACTGTTTTTT
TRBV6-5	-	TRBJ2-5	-	CASSLIKGSETQYF	TGTGCCAGCAGTTTAATTAAGGGGTCGGAGACCCAGTACTTC
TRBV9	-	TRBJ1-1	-	CASSVSRNRETEAFF	TGTGCCAGCAGCGTAAGTCGCAACCGTGAGACTGAAGCTTTCTTT
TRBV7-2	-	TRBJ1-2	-	CASSLVAGGADGYTF	TGTGCCAGCAGCTTAGTGGCGGGGGGCGCAGACGGCTACACCTTC
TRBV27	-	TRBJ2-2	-	CASSLHLGLAKIANTGELFF	TGTGCCAGCAGTTTACATCTCGGTCTAGCGAAGATTGCGAACACCGGGGAGCTGTTTTTT
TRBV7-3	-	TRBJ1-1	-	CASSPQGGTEAFF	TGTGCCAGCAGCCCACAGGGAGGGACTGAAGCTTTCTTT
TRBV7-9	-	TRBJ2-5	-	CASSPLRSGRRYQETQYF	TGTGCCAGCAGCCCACTGAGGTCGGGCAGGAGGTACCAAGAGACCCAGTACTTC
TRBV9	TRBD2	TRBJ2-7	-	CASSVSSGRAVYEQYF	TGTGCCAGCAGCGTTTCTAGCGGGAGGGCGGTCTACGAGCAGTACTTC
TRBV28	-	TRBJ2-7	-	CASSLGGRTSYEQYF	TGTGCCAGCAGCCTTGGGGGGAGAACATCCTACGAGCAGTACTTC
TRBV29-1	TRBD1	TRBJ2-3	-	CSDRGLSTDTQYF	TGCAGCGACAGGGGGTTGAGCACAGATACGCAGTATTTT
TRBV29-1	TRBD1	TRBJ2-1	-	CSVEGGPEGASYNEQFF	TGCAGCGTAGAAGGGGGCCCCGAGGGGGCCTCCTACAATGAGCAGTTCTTC
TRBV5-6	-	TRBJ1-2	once	CASSLDRFSLGYTF	TGTGCCAGCAGCTTAGACAGGTTCTCACTTGGCTACACCTTC
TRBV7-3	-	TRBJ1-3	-	CASSSPTGRNTIYF	TGTGCCAGCAGCTCCCCGACTGGTAGAAACACCATATATTTT
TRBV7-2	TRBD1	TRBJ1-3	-	CASSLGTGGSGNTIYF	TGTGCCAGCAGCTTAGGGACAGGGGGCTCTGGAAACACCATATATTTT
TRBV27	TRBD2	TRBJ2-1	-	CASSTGGRAREQFF	TGTGCCAGCAGTACCGGCGGGAGGGCCCGTGAGCAGTTCTTC
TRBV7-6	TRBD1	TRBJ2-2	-	CASSSGGLTGELFF	TGTGCCAGCAGCTCAGGGGGCCTAACCGGGGAGCTGTTTTTT
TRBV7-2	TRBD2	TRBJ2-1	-	CASSLRTSGYNEQFF	TGTGCCAGCAGCTTGAGGACTAGCGGGTACAATGAGCAGTTCTTC
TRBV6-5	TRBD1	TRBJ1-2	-	CASSFGTGLGGYTF	TGTGCCAGCAGTTTTGGGACAGGATTAGGTGGCTACACCTTC
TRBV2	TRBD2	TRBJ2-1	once	CASSVSRTGTSGQVQRNEQFF	TGTGCCAGCAGTGTCTCTCGAACCGGGACTAGCGGACAGGTACAAAGGAATGAGCAGTTCTTC
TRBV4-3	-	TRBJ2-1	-	CASSQTGTAWDEQFF	TGCGCCAGCAGCCAAACCGGGACTGCGTGGGATGAGCAGTTCTTC
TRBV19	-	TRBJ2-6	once	CASSIDKSLSGANVLTF	TGTGCCAGTAGTATAGATAAGAGTCTCTCTGGGGCCAACGTCCTGACTTTC
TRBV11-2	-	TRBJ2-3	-	CASKERGTQYF	TGTGCCAGCAAAGAAAGGGGTACGCAGTATTTT
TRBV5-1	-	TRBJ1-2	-	CASSLSSDYGYTF	TGCGCCAGCAGCTTGAGCAGCGACTATGGCTACACCTTC
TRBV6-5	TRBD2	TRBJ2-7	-	CASSYRASGMSYEQYF	TGTGCCAGCAGTTACAGGGCTAGCGGGATGTCCTACGAGCAGTACTTC
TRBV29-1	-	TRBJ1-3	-	CSVVWSSRSGNTIYF	TGCAGCGTTGTATGGTCGAGCCGCTCTGGAAACACCATATATTTT
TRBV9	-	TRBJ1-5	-	CASSVSTGNQPQHF	TGTGCCAGCAGCGTCTCGACCGGGAATCAGCCCCAGCATTTT
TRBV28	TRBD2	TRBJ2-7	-	CASSFAGGNAGYEQYF	TGTGCCAGCAGTTTTGCGGGAGGAAATGCTGGCTACGAGCAGTACTTC
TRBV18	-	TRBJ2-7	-	CASSGGRLMEQYF	TGTGCCAGCTCTGGCGGTAGGTTGATGGAGCAGTACTTC
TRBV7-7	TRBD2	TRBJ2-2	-	CASSNVIAGPFGELFF	TGTGCTAGCAGCAACGTTATAGCGGGGCCCTTCGGGGAGCTGTTTTTT
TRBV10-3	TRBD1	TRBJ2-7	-	CAISVPGGYEQYF	TGTGCCATCAGTGTGCCAGGGGGCTACGAGCAGTACTTC
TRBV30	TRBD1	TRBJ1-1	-	CAWSAGQGDTEAFF	TGTGCCTGGAGTGCCGGGCAGGGGGACACTGAAGCTTTCTTT
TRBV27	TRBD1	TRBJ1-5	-	CASSSLQGSQPQHF	TGTGCCAGCAGTTCGTTACAGGGGTCTCAGCCCCAGCATTTT
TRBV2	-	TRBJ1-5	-	CASTEGAFNQPQHF	TGTGCCAGCACCGAAGGGGCGTTCAATCAGCCCCAGCATTTT
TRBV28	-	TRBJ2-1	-	CASAGWAARDEQFF	TGTGCCAGCGCTGGCTGGGCCGCGCGGGATGAGCAGTTCTTC
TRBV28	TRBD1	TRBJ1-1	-	CASSLWYRGVEAFF	TGTGCCAGCAGTTTATGGTACAGGGGGGTTGAAGCTTTCTTT